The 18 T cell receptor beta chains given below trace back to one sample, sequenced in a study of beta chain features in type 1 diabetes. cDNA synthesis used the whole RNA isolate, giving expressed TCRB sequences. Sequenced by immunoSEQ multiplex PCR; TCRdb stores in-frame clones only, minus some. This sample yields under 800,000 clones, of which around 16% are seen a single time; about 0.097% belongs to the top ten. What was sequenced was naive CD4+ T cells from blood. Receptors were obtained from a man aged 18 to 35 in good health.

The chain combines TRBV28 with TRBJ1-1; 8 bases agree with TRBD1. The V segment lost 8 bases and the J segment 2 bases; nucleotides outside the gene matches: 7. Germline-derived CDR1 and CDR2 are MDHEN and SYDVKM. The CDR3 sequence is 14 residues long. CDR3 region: CASFPGQANTEAFF. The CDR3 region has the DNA TGTGCCAGCTTTCCGGGACAGGCAAACACTGAAGCTTTCTTT. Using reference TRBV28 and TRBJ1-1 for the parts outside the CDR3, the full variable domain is DVKVTQSSRYLVKRTGEKVFLECVQDMDHENMFWYRQDPGLGLRLIYFSYDVKMKEKGDIPEGYSVSREKKERFSLILESASTNQTSMYLCASFPGQANTEAFFGQGTRLTVV.

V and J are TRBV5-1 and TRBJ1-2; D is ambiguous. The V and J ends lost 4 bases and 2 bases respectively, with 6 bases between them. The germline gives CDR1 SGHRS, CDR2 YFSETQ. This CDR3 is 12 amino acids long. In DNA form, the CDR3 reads TGCGCCAGCAGCCCGGACAACTATGGCTACACCTTC. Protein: CASSPDNYGYTF. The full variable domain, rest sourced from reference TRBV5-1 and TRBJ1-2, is KAGVTQTPRYLIKTRGQQVTLSCSPISGHRSVSWYQQTPGQGLQFLFEYFSETQRNKGNFPGRFSGRQFSNSRSEMNVSTLELGDSALYLCASSPDNYGYTFGSGTRLTVV.

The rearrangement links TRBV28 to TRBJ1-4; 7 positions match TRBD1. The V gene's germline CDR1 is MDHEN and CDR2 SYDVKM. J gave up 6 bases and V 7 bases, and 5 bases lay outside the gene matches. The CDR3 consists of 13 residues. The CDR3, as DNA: TGTGCCAGCATAGAACAGGGGCATGAAAAACTGTTTTTT. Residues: CASIEQGHEKLFF.

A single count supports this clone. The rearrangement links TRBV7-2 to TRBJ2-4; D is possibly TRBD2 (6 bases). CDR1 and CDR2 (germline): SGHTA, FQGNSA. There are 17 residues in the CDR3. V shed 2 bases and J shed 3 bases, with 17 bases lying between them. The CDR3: CASSLPRTGEDKNIQYF. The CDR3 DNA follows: TGTGCCAGCAGCTTACCCCGGACTGGGGAGGACAAAAACATTCAGTACTTC.

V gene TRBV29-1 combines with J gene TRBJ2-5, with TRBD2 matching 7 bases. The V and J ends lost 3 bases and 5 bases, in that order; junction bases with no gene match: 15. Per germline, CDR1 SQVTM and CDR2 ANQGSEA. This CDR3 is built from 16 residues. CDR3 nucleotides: TGCAGCGTTGAGCTGTTGTCGGGGATCGGGGGGGAGACCCAGTACTTC. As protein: CSVELLSGIGGETQYF.

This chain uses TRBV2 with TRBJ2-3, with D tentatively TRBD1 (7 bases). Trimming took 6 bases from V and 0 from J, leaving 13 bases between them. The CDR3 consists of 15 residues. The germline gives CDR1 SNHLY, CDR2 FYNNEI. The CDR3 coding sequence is TGTGCCAGCAGCAAACAGGGGACTAGCACAGATACGCAGTATTTT. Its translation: CASSKQGTSTDTQYF. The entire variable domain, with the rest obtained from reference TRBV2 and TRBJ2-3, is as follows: EPEVTQTPSHQVTQMGQEVILRCVPISNHLYFYWYRQILGQKVEFLVSFYNNEISEKSEIFDDQFSVERPDGSNFTLKIRSTKLEDSAMYFCASSKQGTSTDTQYFGPGTRLTVL.

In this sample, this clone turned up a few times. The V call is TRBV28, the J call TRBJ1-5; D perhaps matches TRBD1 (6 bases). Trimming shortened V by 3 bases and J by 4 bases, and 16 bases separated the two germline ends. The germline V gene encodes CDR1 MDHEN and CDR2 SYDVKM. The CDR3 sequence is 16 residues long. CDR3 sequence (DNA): TGTGCCAGCAGTTTTGCCTCTGGACAGACGAATCAGCCCCAGCATTTT. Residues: CASSFASGQTNQPQHF. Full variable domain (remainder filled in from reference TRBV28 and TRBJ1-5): DVKVTQSSRYLVKRTGEKVFLECVQDMDHENMFWYRQDPGLGLRLIYFSYDVKMKEKGDIPEGYSVSREKKERFSLILESASTNQTSMYLCASSFASGQTNQPQHFGDGTRLSIL.

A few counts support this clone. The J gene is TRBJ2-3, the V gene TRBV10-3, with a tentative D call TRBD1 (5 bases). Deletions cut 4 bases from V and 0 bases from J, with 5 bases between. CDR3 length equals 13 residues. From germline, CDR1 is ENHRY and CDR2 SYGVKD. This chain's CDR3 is CAISGQSTDTQYF. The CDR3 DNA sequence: TGTGCCATCAGTGGACAGAGCACAGATACGCAGTATTTT.

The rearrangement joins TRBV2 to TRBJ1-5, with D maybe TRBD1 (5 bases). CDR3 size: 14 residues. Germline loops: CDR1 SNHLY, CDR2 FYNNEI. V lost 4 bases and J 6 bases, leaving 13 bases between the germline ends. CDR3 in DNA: TGTGCCAGCAGTGCGGGGCTGGTCCCTCAGCCCCAGCATTTT. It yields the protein CASSAGLVPQPQHF.

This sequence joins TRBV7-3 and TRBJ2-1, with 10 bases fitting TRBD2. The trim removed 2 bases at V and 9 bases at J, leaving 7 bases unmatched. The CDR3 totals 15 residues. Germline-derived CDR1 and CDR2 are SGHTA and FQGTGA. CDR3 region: CASSLLTSGKGEQFF. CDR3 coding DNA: TGTGCCAGCAGCTTACTAACTAGCGGGAAAGGTGAGCAGTTCTTC.

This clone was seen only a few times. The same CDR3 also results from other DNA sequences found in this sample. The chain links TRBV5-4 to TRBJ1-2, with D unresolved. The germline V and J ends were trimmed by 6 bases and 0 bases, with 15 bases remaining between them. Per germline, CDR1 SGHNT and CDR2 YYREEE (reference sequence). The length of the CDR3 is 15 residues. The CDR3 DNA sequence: TGTGCCAGCACCCTAGGGAGAAATTCTAACTATGGCTACACCTTC. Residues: CASTLGRNSNYGYTF.

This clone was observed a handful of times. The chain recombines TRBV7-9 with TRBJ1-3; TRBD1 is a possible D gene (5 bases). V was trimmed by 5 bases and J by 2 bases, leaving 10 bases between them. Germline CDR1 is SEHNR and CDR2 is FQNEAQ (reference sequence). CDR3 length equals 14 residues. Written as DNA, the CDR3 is TGTGCCAGCAGCCTAGGGGCCACTGGAAACACCATATATTTT. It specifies CASSLGATGNTIYF.

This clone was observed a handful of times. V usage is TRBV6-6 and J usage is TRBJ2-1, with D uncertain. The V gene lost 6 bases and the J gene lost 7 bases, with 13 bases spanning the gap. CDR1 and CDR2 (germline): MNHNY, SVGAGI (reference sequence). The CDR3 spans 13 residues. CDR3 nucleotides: TGTGCCAGCAGGACCTTCTTTGGGAATGAGCAGTTCTTC. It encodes CASRTFFGNEQFF.

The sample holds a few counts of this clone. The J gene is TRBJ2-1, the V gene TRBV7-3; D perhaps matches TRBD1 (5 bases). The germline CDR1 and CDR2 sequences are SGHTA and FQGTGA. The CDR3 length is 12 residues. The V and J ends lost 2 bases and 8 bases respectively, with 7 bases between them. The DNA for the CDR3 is TGTGCCAGCAGCTTACAGGGCTATGAGCAGTTCTTC. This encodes CASSLQGYEQFF. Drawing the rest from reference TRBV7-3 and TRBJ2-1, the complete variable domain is GAGVSQTPSNKVTEKGKYVELRCDPISGHTALYWYRQSLGQGPEFLIYFQGTGAADDSGLPNDRFFAVRPEGSVSTLKIQRTERGDSAVYLCASSLQGYEQFFGPGTRLTVL.

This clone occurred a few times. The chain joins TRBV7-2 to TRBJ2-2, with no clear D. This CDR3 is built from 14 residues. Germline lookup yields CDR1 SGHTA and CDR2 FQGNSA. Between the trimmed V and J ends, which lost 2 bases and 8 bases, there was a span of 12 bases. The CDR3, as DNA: TGTGCCAGCAGCTTATCTCTTGGATGGGGGGAGCTGTTTTTT. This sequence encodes CASSLSLGWGELFF.

The CDR3 coding sequence is TGTGCCAGCAGTTCCATAGTTTGGGGGGCTCTCTACGAGCAGTACTTC. It translates to CASSSIVWGALYEQYF. The V and J genes are TRBV27 and TRBJ2-7, with D possibly being TRBD1 or TRBD2 (6 bases each). This CDR3 region has 16 residues. The V gene's germline CDR1 is MNHEY and CDR2 SMNVEV (reference sequence). The V gene lost 4 bases and the J gene lost 3 bases, with 19 bases spanning the gap.

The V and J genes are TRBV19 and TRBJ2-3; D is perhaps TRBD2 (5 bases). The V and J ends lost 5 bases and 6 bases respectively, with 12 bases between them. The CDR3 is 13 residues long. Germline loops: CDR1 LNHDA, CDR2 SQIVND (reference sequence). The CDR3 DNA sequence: TGTGCCAGTAGTTTCCCCCGGAGGGATACGCAGTATTTT. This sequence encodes CASSFPRRDTQYF.

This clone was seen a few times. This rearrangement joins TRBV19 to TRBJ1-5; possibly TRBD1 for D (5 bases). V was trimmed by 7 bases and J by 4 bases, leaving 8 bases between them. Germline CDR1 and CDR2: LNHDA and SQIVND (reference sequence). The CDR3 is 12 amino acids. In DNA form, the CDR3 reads TGTGCCAGTAAGGCAGGGAATCAGCCCCAGCATTTT. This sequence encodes CASKAGNQPQHF.